The present entry profiles one T cell receptor beta chain with its context. The length of the CDR3 is 11 residues. CDR1 is SQVTM and CDR2 is ANQGSEA in the germline V gene. The germline V and J ends were trimmed by 3 bases and 3 bases, with 5 bases remaining between them. The entry originates in a study of blood T cell repertoires in COVID-19. Symptom resolution, clearance, or two negative PCRs marked donors in Cohort 3 as recovered. Assay: immunoSEQ multiplex PCR; the TCRdb copy retains only in-frame clones and omits some. Here the sample spans about 400,000 clones, nearly 90% being singletons. Sequences were obtained from PBMCs or T cells enriched from blood (not recorded which). The chain recombines TRBV29-1 with TRBJ1-1; D not resolved. The receptor comes from a woman under 40 who had recovered from COVID-19. CDR3 sequence reads: CSVDSYTEAFF. The CDR3 nucleotides are TGCAGCGTTGACAGTTACACTGAAGCTTTCTTT.